This T cell receptor (beta chain) was sequenced for a study of T cells in Graves' hyperthyroidism and ophthalmopathy. The study, taken as a whole, reports: Ophthalmopathy was model-predicted a median approximately six months pre-onset.

Amplification of TCR beta CDR3 regions was performed using RNA transcripts as template. RT-PCR in the first round (using the HTBI primer set) targeted the TCR CDR3. TCRdb used MiXCR to reprocess the multiplex PCR reads, holding one entry per CDR3 protein. The repertoire holds approximately 400,000 distinct CDR3 sequences, with about 18% as singletons. The germline gives CDR1 MNHNS, CDR2 SASEGT. Trimming left V 2 bases short and J 3 bases short, with 10 bases between. The CDR3 runs to 14 residues. This clonotype has only one observation. Its antigen is not known. For ophthalmopathy patients, the Clinical Activity Score was at least 3 and the NOSPECS grade at least 4; duration was under 3 months. Diagnosis relied on clinical symptoms, serum thyroxine and TRAb, thyroid ultrasound and orbital computed tomography.

Sequencing was performed on blood. The chain employs TRBV6-1 and TRBJ1-1; perhaps TRBD1 as D (6 bases). The sequence was obtained from a man younger than 35 with Graves' ophthalmopathy. The CDR3 DNA is TGTGCCAGCAGTGAACGACAGGTGGACACTGAAGCTTTCTTT. Translation gives CASSERQVDTEAFF.